Below, one T cell receptor beta chain is given with its context. These data come from a study of blood T cell repertoires in COVID-19. Study in general: From T cells, B-cell-depleted T cells, or PBMCs came the material, which was cDNA or gDNA.

The study recruited people aged 18 to 89 years across around 24 US areas. Participants had their cohort set by participant-reported clinical history. The recovered donors of Cohort 3 showed two negative PCRs, clearance, or symptom resolution. The V end lost 3 bases, the J end lost 6 bases, and 11 bases lay between the germline ends. Germline CDR1 reads MNHNS; CDR2 reads SASEGT. The CDR3 runs 14 residues. The data were produced by immunoSEQ multiplex PCR, yet TCRdb's version contains in-frame clones alone and is incomplete. Of approximately 300,000 clones in the sample, 92% were seen once. The receptor's source is a woman aged 25 to 39 who had recovered from COVID-19. The rearrangement links TRBV6-1 to TRBJ1-4; D remains unclear. Sequencing input: PBMCs or T cells enriched from blood (not recorded which). The CDR3 nucleotides read TGTGCCAGCAGTGACCTCCGGGTTGATGAAAAACTGTTTTTT. This encodes CASSDLRVDEKLFF.